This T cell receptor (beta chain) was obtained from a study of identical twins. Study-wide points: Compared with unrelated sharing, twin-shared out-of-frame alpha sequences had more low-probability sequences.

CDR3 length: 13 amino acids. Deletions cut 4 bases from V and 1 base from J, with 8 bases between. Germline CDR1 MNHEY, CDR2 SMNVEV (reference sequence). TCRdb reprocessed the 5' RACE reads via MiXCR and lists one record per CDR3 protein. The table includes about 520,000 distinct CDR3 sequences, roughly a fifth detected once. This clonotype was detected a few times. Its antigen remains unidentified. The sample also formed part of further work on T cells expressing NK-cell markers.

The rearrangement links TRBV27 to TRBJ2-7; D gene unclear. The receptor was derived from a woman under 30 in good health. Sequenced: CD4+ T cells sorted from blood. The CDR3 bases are TGTGCCAGCAGTTCAGAAGGGTCCTACGAGCAGTACTTC. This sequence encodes CASSSEGSYEQYF.